This T cell receptor (beta chain) was observed in a study of T-cell reconstitution after alpha-beta-depleted transplantation in children. TCRbeta library construction was performed incorporating unique molecular identifiers. Each CDR3 protein gets one entry after TCRdb re-called the PCR reads with MiXCR. The table lists 500,000 or so distinct CDR3 sequences, about 10% of them singletons. The length of the CDR3 is 14 residues. CDR1 is SGHTA and CDR2 is FQGNSA in the germline V gene. The V and J ends lost 1 base and 7 bases respectively, with 10 bases between them. The rearrangement links TRBV7-2 to TRBJ1-4, with a possible D match to TRBD1 (5 bases). The source is a female patient aged 2-10 years who had a stem cell transplant for aplastic anemia, so the T cells may come from the graft donor. The input for sequencing was PBMCs, mostly from graft donor cells, taken 180 days after TCRalphabeta/CD19-depleted stem cell transplant. The CDR3 region is CASSLGGTGEKLFF. CDR3 coding DNA: TGTGCCAGCAGCTTAGGCGGGACTGGTGAAAAACTGTTTTTT.